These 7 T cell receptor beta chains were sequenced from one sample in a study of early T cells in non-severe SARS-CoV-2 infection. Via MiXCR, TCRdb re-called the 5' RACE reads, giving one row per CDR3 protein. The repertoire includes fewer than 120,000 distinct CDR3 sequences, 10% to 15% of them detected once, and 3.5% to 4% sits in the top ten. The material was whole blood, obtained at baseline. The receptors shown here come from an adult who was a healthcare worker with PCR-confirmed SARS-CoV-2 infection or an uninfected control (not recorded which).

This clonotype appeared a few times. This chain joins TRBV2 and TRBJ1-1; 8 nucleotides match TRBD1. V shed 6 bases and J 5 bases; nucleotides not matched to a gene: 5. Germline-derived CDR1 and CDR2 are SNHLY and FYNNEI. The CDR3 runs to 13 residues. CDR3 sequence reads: CASSRDRLTEAFF. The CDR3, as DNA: TGTGCCAGCAGCAGGGACAGGCTAACTGAAGCTTTCTTT.

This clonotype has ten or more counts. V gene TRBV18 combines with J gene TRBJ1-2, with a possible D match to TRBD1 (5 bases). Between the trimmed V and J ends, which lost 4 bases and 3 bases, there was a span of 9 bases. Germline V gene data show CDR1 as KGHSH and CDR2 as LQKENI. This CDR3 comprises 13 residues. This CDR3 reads CASSLQEDYGYTF. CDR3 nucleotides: TGTGCCAGCTCACTACAGGAGGACTATGGCTACACCTTC.

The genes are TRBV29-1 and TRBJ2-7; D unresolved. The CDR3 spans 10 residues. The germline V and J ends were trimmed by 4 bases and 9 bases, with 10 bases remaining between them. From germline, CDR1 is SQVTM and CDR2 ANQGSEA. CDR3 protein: CSVVPRGQYF. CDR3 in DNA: TGCAGCGTTGTACCCCGCGGGCAGTACTTC.

CDR3 sequence: CASSLRSTGMNEQFF. The CDR3 nucleotides read TGTGCCAGCAGTCTTCGATCGACAGGGATGAATGAGCAGTTCTTC. The V call is TRBV28, the J call TRBJ2-1; TRBD1 matches at 7 bases. Germline V lookup: CDR1 MDHEN, CDR2 SYDVKM. The V and J ends lost 5 bases and 7 bases, in that order; junction bases with no gene match: 11. The CDR3 length is 15 residues. The full variable domain, completed using reference TRBV28 and TRBJ2-1, is DVKVTQSSRYLVKRTGEKVFLECVQDMDHENMFWYRQDPGLGLRLIYFSYDVKMKEKGDIPEGYSVSREKKERFSLILESASTNQTSMYLCASSLRSTGMNEQFFGPGTRLTVL.

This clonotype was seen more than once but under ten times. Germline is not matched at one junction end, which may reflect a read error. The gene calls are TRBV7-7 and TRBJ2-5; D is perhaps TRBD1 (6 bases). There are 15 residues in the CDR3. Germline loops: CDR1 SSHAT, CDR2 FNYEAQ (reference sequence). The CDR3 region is CASSLETGVQETQYF. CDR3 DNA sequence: TGTGCTAGCAGCTTGGAGACAGGAGTGCAAGAGACCCAGTACTTC.

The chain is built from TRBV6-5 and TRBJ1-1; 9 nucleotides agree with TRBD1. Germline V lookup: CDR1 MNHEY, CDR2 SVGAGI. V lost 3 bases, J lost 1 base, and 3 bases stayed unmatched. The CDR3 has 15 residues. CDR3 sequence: CASSYLGQGNTEAFF. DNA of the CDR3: TGTGCCAGCAGTTATCTGGGACAGGGGAACACTGAAGCTTTCTTT.

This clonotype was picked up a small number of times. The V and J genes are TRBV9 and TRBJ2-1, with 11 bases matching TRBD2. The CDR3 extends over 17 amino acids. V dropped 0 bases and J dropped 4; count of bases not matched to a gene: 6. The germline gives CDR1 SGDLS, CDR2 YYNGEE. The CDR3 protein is CASSVAVGTSGYNEQFF. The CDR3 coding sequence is TGTGCCAGCAGCGTAGCTGTTGGGACTAGCGGTTACAATGAGCAGTTCTTC.